This T cell receptor (beta chain) was found in a study of human thymus T cells. General study results and limits: Related research examined unrelated individuals and reported that their thymic repertoires overlapped highly. What appeared biased in thymic and blood repertoires was the usage of V and J genes.

Germline V CDR1 and CDR2: SGHTA, FQGNSA. The CDR3 covers 11 residues. Trimming removed 6 bases from V and 13 bases from J, with 13 bases in between. Measured with immunoSEQ multiplex PCR; TCRdb has only the in-frame clones, and not every one. In the table there are roughly 120,000 clones, approximately 96% of which are singletons. The thymus tissue came from resections taken during corrective heart surgery. Serving as donors were healthy Finnish infants, each of whom was having open corrective surgery for congenital heart defects. Comment on this clone: What it binds is unknown.

Sequenced sample: thymus tissue. The chain recombines TRBV7-2 with TRBJ2-1; D unclear. This receptor was taken from a boy less than two years old with a congenital heart defect but otherwise immunologically healthy. This chain's CDR3 is CASSFHSEQFF. CDR3 DNA sequence: TGTGCCAGCAGTTTCCACAGCGAACAGTTCTTC.